This T cell receptor beta chain appears in the sequencing data of a study of spatial heterogeneity in lung cancer. Across the whole study: Where they were available, follow-up PBMC samples were sequenced, at a median of about two years after resection.

The CDR3 loop spans 14 amino acids. Trimming removed 6 bases at V and 4 bases at J, with 10 bases between. Carried by each TCR cDNA molecule was a unique molecular identifier. TCRdb called the 5' RACE reads again in MiXCR, with one record for every CDR3 protein. The table records tens of thousands of distinct CDR3 sequences, approximately 12% of them present only once. The sample's time point: blood at routine non-recurrence follow-up after resection. Whole RNA, which was extracted from tumor, nontumor lung tissue or frozen PBMC, was sequenced without any cell sorting. In its sample, this clonotype was seen many times.

The sample here was PBMCs, taken at follow-up. V and J are TRBV12-3 or TRBV12-4 and TRBJ2-6; the D is unclear. The TCR was taken from a male donor with early-stage non-small cell lung cancer. This chain's CDR3 is CASSQGSGANVLTF. Written as DNA, the CDR3 is TGTGCCAGCAGCCAAGGCTCCGGGGCCAACGTCCTGACTTTC.